This T cell receptor beta chain appears in the sequencing data of a study of CXCR3-negative and CXCR3-positive naive CD8 T cells. Study observations and caveats: Researchers report CXCR3 expression partially decreased after cryopreservation, with fresh PBMCs used in most assays. Naive subsets were similarly diverse, while memory CD8+ repertoires were much less diverse. TRBV-TRBJ usage was similar across naive CXCR3 subsets but distinct in memory cells.

Sorts performed in triplicate captured some 270,000 cells each from every CD8+ T cell subset. TRB cDNA was prepared as libraries by UMI-labeled 5' RACE. TCRdb reprocessed the 5' RACE reads, keeping one entry per CDR3 protein, no DNA. In total, the table holds tens of thousands of distinct CDR3 sequences. Regarding this clonotype: As yet, its antigen is unknown.

Germline V gene lookup returns CDR1 SGHNT and CDR2 YYREEE (reference sequence). The CDR3 loop spans 12 amino acids. This receptor was identified in a human donor in good health. Some clones in this sample may be carry-over from other donors' samples. The chain combines TRBV5-4 with TRBJ2-7. The sample comprised naive CXCR3- CD8+ T cells from blood. Subset meaning: CD45RO-CCR7+CD27+CD95- naive CD8+ T cells lacking CXCR3 (TNR3-). This CDR3 reads CASSLVRSEQYF.